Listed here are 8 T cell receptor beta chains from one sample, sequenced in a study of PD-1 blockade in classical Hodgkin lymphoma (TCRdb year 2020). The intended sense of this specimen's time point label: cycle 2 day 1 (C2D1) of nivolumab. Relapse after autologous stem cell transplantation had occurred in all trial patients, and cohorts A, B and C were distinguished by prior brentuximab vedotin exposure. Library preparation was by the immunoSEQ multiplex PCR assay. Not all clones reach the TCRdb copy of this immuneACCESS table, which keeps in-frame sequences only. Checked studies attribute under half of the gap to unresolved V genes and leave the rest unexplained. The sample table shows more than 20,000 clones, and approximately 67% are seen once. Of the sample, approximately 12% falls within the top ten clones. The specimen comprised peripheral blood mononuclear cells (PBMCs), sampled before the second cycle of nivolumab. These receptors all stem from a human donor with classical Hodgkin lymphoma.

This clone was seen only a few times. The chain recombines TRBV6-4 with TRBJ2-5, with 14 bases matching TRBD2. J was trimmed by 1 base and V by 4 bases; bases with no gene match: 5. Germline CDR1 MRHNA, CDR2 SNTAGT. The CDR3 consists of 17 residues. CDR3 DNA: TGTGCCAGCAGTGTTAGACTAGCGGGGGGGATCCAAGAGACCCAGTACTTC. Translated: CASSVRLAGGIQETQYF.

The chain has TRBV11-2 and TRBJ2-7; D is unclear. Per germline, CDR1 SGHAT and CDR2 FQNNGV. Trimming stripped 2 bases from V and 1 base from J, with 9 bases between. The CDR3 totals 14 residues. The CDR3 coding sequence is TGTGCCAGCAGCTTATTTGCTACATCCTACGAGCAGTACTTC. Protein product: CASSLFATSYEQYF. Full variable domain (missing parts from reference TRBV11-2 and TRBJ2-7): EAGVAQSPRYKIIEKRQSVAFWCNPISGHATLYWYQQILGQGPKLLIQFQNNGVVDDSQLPKDRFSAERLKGVDSTLKIQPAKLEDSAVYLCASSLFATSYEQYFGPGTRLTVT.

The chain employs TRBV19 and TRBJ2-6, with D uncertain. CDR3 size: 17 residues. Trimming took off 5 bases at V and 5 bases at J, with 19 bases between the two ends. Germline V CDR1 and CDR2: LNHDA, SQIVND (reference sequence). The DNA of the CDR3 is TGTGCCAGTAGTGTAAAGATGACACAAAGTCGGGCCAACGTCCTGACTTTC. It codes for CASSVKMTQSRANVLTF.

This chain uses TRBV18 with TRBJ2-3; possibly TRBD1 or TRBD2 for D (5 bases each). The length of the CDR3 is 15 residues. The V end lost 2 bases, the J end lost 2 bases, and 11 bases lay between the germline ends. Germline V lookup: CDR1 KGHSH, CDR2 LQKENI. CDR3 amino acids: CASSPSGGDTDTQYF. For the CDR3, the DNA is TGTGCCAGCTCACCAAGTGGGGGAGACACAGATACGCAGTATTTT. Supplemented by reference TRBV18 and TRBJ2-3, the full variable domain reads NAGVMQNPRHLVRRRGQEARLRCSPMKGHSHVYWYRQLPEEGLKFMVYLQKENIIDESGMPKERFSAEFPKEGPSILRIQQVVRGDSAAYFCASSPSGGDTDTQYFGPGTRLTVL.

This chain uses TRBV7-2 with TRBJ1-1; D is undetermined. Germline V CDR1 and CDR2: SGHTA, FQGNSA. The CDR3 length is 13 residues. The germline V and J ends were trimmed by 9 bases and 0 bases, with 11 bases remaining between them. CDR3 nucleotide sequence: TGTGCCAGTGAGTACAGAATGAACACTGAAGCTTTCTTT. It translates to CASEYRMNTEAFF.

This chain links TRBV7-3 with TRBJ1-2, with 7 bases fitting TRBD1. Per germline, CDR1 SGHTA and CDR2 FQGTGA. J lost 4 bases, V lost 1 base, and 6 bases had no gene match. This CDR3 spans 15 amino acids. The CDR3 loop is CASSLKGTEFYGYTF. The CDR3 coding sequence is TGTGCCAGCAGCTTAAAGGGGACAGAGTTCTATGGCTACACCTTC.

The CDR3 here is CASRIQETQYF. The CDR3 DNA reads as TGTGCCAGCAGGATCCAAGAGACCCAGTACTTC. The chain has TRBV6-5 and TRBJ2-5; D is uncertain. This CDR3 is built from 11 residues. In germline, CDR1 is MNHEY, CDR2 SVGAGI. Deletions cut 6 bases from V and 1 base from J, with 3 bases between.

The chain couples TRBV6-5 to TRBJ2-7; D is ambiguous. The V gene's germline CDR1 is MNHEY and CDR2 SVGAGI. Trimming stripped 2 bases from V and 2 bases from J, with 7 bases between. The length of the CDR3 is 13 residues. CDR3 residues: CASSYLKTYEQYF. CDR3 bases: TGTGCCAGCAGTTACCTGAAAACCTACGAGCAGTACTTC.